This TCR beta chain was identified during a study of T-cell memory formation after mild COVID-19. From 5'RACE with constant-segment primers came TCR alpha and TCR beta cDNA libraries that carried sample barcodes and UMIs. TCRdb passed the 5' RACE reads through MiXCR, listing each CDR3 protein once. Among a few hundred thousand distinct CDR3 sequences, roughly 14% were seen once, and the ten largest hold roughly 22%. This clonotype was counted ten times or more. The antigen is not known. Study-level points and caveats: Later expanders leaned CD4+, whereas clones that contracted between day 15 and 85 were balanced CD4/CD8.

The CDR3 has 13 amino acids. The germline V gene has CDR1 SGHTA and CDR2 FQGNSA. V lost 3 bases and J 2 bases, leaving 7 bases between the germline ends. This receptor was identified in a man aged 18 to 30 who had mild COVID-19 (a few samples of this study predate the infection). Cell type and time point are not known. V usage is TRBV7-2 and J usage is TRBJ1-2; possibly TRBD1 for D (5 bases). The sequencing input was PBMCs or a T cell subset sorted from them (not recorded which). The CDR3 region is CASSFGGNYGYTF. CDR3 bases: TGTGCCAGCAGCTTTGGGGGGAACTATGGCTACACCTTC. The entire variable domain, with the rest obtained from reference TRBV7-2 and TRBJ1-2, is as follows: GAGVSQSPSNKVTEKGKDVELRCDPISGHTALYWYRQSLGQGLEFLIYFQGNSAPDKSGLPSDRFSAERTGGSVSTLTIQRTQQEDSAVYLCASSFGGNYGYTFGSGTRLTVV.